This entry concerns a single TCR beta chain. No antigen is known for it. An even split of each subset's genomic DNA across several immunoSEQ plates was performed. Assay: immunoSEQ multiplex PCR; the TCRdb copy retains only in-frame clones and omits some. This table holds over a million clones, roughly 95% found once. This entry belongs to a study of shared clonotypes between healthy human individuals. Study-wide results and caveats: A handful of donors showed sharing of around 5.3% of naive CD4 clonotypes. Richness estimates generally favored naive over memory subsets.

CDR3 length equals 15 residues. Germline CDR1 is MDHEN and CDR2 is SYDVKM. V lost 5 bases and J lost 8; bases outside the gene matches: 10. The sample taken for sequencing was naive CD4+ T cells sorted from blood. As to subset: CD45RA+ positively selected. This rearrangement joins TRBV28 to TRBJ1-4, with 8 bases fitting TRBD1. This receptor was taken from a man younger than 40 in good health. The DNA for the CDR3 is TGTGCCAGCAGTCTTCGGACAGGGTCACACGAAAAACTGTTTTTT. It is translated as CASSLRTGSHEKLFF. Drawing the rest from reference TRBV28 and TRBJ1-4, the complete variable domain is DVKVTQSSRYLVKRTGEKVFLECVQDMDHENMFWYRQDPGLGLRLIYFSYDVKMKEKGDIPEGYSVSREKKERFSLILESASTNQTSMYLCASSLRTGSHEKLFFGSGTQLSVL.